The sequence of this TCR beta chain was determined in a study of glioma-infiltrating T cells after dendritic cell vaccination. The CDR3 extends over 17 amino acids. The germline V gene encodes CDR1 MGHRA and CDR2 YSYEKL. The junction had 9 bases not matched to a gene; V was cut back by 0 bases and J by 5 bases. The repertoire was sequenced with immunoSEQ multiplex PCR; TCRdb's copy has only in-frame clones and lacks some. Here the sample spans roughly 56,000 clones, more than 70% being singletons. Sample time point: after dendritic cell vaccination, including at tumor progression/relapse. PBMC were collected before vaccination, two weeks after the third vaccination, and at progression.

This sequence was found in a human donor with glioblastoma. Sequences were derived from blood, sampled after dendritic cell vaccination. This chain connects TRBV4-1 to TRBJ2-3; TRBD2 agrees at 9 bases. CDR3 residues: CASSQDLSAGGGDTQYF. For the CDR3, the DNA is TGCGCCAGCAGCCAAGATCTGTCCGCGGGGGGGGGAGATACGCAGTATTTT.